The rows below give T cell receptor beta chains drawn from one sample of a study of blood T cell repertoires in COVID-19. Assay used: immunoSEQ multiplex PCR; TCRdb lists only in-frame clones, some missing. The table includes some 200,000 clones, roughly 90% detected once. Sequenced input: PBMCs or T cells enriched from blood (not recorded which). The receptors here all came from a woman aged 30 to 39 who had recovered from COVID-19. Each CDR3 is given with its conserved first and last residue. D genes are given only for firm matches. Size is omitted from some rows. Given values are once, few, many or a class for expanded clones.

cdr3_aa: CASSSLSNQPQHF
cdr3_nt: TGTGCCAGCAGTTCCCTGAGCAATCAGCCCCAGCATTTT
v_call: TRBV6-5
d_call: NA
clone_size: NA
j_call: TRBJ1-5

cdr3_aa: CASSSGQTNSPLHF
cdr3_nt: TGCGCCAGCAGCTCTGGACAGACTAATTCACCCCTCCACTTT
v_call: TRBV5-1
d_call: NA
clone_size: NA
j_call: TRBJ1-6

cdr3_aa: CASSPGGGTEAFF
cdr3_nt: TGTGCCAGCAGTCCAGGGGGCGGTACTGAAGCTTTCTTT
v_call: TRBV27
d_call: TRBD1
clone_size: once
j_call: TRBJ1-1

cdr3_aa: CASSVPDRKNTGELFF
cdr3_nt: TGTGCCAGCAGCGTTCCGGACAGGAAGAACACCGGGGAGCTGTTTTTT
v_call: TRBV9
d_call: TRBD1
clone_size: NA
j_call: TRBJ2-2

cdr3_aa: CASSPGQGSSDTQYF
cdr3_nt: TGTGCCAGCTCACCAGGACAGGGATCATCAGATACGCAGTATTTT
v_call: TRBV18
d_call: TRBD1
clone_size: NA
j_call: TRBJ2-3

cdr3_aa: CASSEAHRGYGYTF
cdr3_nt: TGTGCCAGCAGTGAAGCTCACAGGGGCTATGGCTACACCTTC
v_call: TRBV6-1
d_call: TRBD1
clone_size: NA
j_call: TRBJ1-2

cdr3_aa: CASSLTVSNQPQHF
cdr3_nt: TGTGCCAGCAGTCTGACAGTCAGCAATCAGCCCCAGCATTTT
v_call: TRBV28
d_call: NA
clone_size: NA
j_call: TRBJ1-5

cdr3_aa: CASRADRNGNTIYF
cdr3_nt: TGTGCCAGCAGAGCGGACAGGAATGGAAACACCATATATTTT
v_call: TRBV2
d_call: TRBD1
clone_size: once
j_call: TRBJ1-3

cdr3_aa: CASGLRGISYEQYF
cdr3_nt: TGTGCTAGTGGTTTGAGGGGGATAAGCTACGAGCAGTACTTC
v_call: TRBV12-5
d_call: NA
clone_size: NA
j_call: TRBJ2-7

cdr3_aa: CASSPWTSGSTDTQYF
cdr3_nt: TGTGCCAGCAGCCCATGGACTAGCGGGAGTACAGATACGCAGTATTTT
v_call: TRBV7-9
d_call: TRBD2
clone_size: NA
j_call: TRBJ2-3

cdr3_aa: CASSGVDREGEKLFF
cdr3_nt: TGTGCCAGCAGTGGGGTGGACAGGGAGGGTGAAAAACTGTTTTTT
v_call: TRBV2
d_call: TRBD1
clone_size: NA
j_call: TRBJ1-4

cdr3_aa: CASSRAGWGEKLFF
cdr3_nt: TGTGCCAGCAGCCGAGCGGGGTGGGGCGAAAAACTGTTTTTT
v_call: TRBV9
d_call: NA
clone_size: NA
j_call: TRBJ1-4

cdr3_aa: CASVPQGADTGELFF
cdr3_nt: TGTGCTAGTGTTCCGCAGGGGGCAGACACCGGGGAGCTGTTTTTT
v_call: TRBV12-5
d_call: TRBD1
clone_size: NA
j_call: TRBJ2-2

cdr3_aa: CASSLGADYGYTF
cdr3_nt: TGTGCCAGCAGTTTGGGGGCAGACTATGGCTACACCTTC
v_call: TRBV28
d_call: NA
clone_size: NA
j_call: TRBJ1-2

cdr3_aa: CASSETQGKETQYF
cdr3_nt: TGTGCCAGCAGTGAAACGCAGGGGAAAGAGACCCAGTACTTC
v_call: TRBV2
d_call: NA
clone_size: NA
j_call: TRBJ2-5

cdr3_aa: CASSQERGTSGRANTGELFF
cdr3_nt: TGTGCCAGCAGCCAAGAACGGGGGACTAGCGGGAGGGCGAACACCGGGGAGCTGTTTTTT
v_call: TRBV4-2
d_call: TRBD2
clone_size: NA
j_call: TRBJ2-2

cdr3_aa: CASRQLSYTDTQYF
cdr3_nt: TGTGCCAGCCGACAGCTATCATACACAGATACGCAGTATTTT
v_call: TRBV27
d_call: NA
clone_size: NA
j_call: TRBJ2-3

cdr3_aa: CSVKTGGVEAFF
cdr3_nt: TGCAGCGTTAAGACAGGGGGCGTTGAAGCTTTCTTT
v_call: TRBV29-1
d_call: TRBD1
clone_size: NA
j_call: TRBJ1-1

cdr3_aa: CASSFGPNAGETQYF
cdr3_nt: TGCGCCAGCAGCTTCGGGCCAAATGCGGGAGAGACCCAGTACTTC
v_call: TRBV5-1
d_call: NA
clone_size: NA
j_call: TRBJ2-5

cdr3_aa: CASSLVSSYNEQFF
cdr3_nt: TGTGCCAGCAGCCTCGTTAGTAGCTACAATGAGCAGTTCTTC
v_call: TRBV3-1/TRBV3-2
d_call: NA
clone_size: NA
j_call: TRBJ2-1

cdr3_aa: CASSSSRLATNEKLFF
cdr3_nt: TGTGCCAGCAGTTCCTCTCGACTTGCAACTAATGAAAAACTGTTTTTT
v_call: TRBV6-5
d_call: NA
clone_size: NA
j_call: TRBJ1-4

cdr3_aa: CASSIGLAGVEGTQYF
cdr3_nt: TGTGCCAGCAGCATCGGACTAGCGGGGGTAGAGGGTACGCAGTATTTT
v_call: TRBV7-2
d_call: TRBD2
clone_size: NA
j_call: TRBJ2-3

cdr3_aa: CASSILGGGETQYF
cdr3_nt: TGTGCCAGTAGTATACTAGGCGGAGGGGAGACCCAGTACTTC
v_call: TRBV19
d_call: NA
clone_size: NA
j_call: TRBJ2-5

cdr3_aa: CASSYSPTGDSGELFF
cdr3_nt: TGTGCCAGCAGTTACTCGCCGACAGGGGATTCCGGGGAGCTGTTTTTT
v_call: TRBV6-5
d_call: TRBD1
clone_size: once
j_call: TRBJ2-2

cdr3_aa: CASSEALRQGHIFVWANVLTF
cdr3_nt: TGTGCCAGCAGTGAAGCGCTTCGCCAAGGACATATCTTTGTTTGGGCCAACGTCCTGACTTTC
v_call: TRBV2
d_call: NA
clone_size: NA
j_call: TRBJ2-6

cdr3_aa: CASSRTVTGELFF
cdr3_nt: TGTGCCAGCAGCCGAACAGTCACCGGGGAGCTGTTTTTT
v_call: TRBV6-2/TRBV6-3
d_call: NA
clone_size: NA
j_call: TRBJ2-2

cdr3_aa: CASSPGLVAVGANVLTF
cdr3_nt: TGCGCCAGCAGCCCCGGACTAGTAGCGGTTGGGGCCAACGTCCTGACTTTC
v_call: TRBV5-1
d_call: TRBD2
clone_size: once
j_call: TRBJ2-6

cdr3_aa: CASSVSGVNEKLFF
cdr3_nt: TGTGCCAGCAGCGTATCAGGGGTCAATGAAAAACTGTTTTTT
v_call: TRBV9
d_call: NA
clone_size: NA
j_call: TRBJ1-4

cdr3_aa: CAISDWDRAGGANVLTF
cdr3_nt: TGTGCCATCAGTGATTGGGACAGGGCCGGTGGGGCCAACGTCCTGACTTTC
v_call: TRBV10-3
d_call: TRBD1
clone_size: NA
j_call: TRBJ2-6

cdr3_aa: CAISDAAGLNEKLFF
cdr3_nt: TGTGCCATCAGTGATGCCGCGGGCTTAAATGAAAAACTGTTTTTT
v_call: TRBV10-3
d_call: NA
clone_size: NA
j_call: TRBJ1-4

cdr3_aa: CASSPLAGGRDTQYF
cdr3_nt: TGTGCCAGCAGCCCACTAGCGGGGGGGCGTGATACGCAGTATTTT
v_call: TRBV6-4
d_call: TRBD2
clone_size: NA
j_call: TRBJ2-3

cdr3_aa: CASGVGANEKLFF
cdr3_nt: TGTGCCAGCGGAGTCGGGGCTAATGAAAAACTGTTTTTT
v_call: TRBV6-5
d_call: NA
clone_size: NA
j_call: TRBJ1-4

cdr3_aa: CASSQEGTGSYGYTF
cdr3_nt: TGTGCCAGCAGCCAAGAGGGTACAGGGAGCTATGGCTACACCTTC
v_call: TRBV4-2
d_call: NA
clone_size: NA
j_call: TRBJ1-2

cdr3_aa: CASSVTDSPYGYTF
cdr3_nt: TGTGCCAGCAGCGTAACCGACAGCCCTTATGGCTACACCTTC
v_call: TRBV9
d_call: NA
clone_size: NA
j_call: TRBJ1-2

cdr3_aa: CSVEDGYYGYTF
cdr3_nt: TGCAGCGTTGAAGACGGTTACTATGGCTACACCTTC
v_call: TRBV29-1
d_call: NA
clone_size: once
j_call: TRBJ1-2

cdr3_aa: CASSFDNLAEPQHF
cdr3_nt: TGTGCCAGCAGTTTTGACAACCTAGCGGAGCCCCAGCATTTT
v_call: TRBV28
d_call: NA
clone_size: NA
j_call: TRBJ1-5

cdr3_aa: CASSPTYRTTQETQYF
cdr3_nt: TGTGCCAGCAGTCCCACTTATAGGACTACACAAGAGACCCAGTACTTC
v_call: TRBV27
d_call: NA
clone_size: NA
j_call: TRBJ2-5

cdr3_aa: CASSLERTGGYTF
cdr3_nt: TGTGCCAGCAGCTTAGAAAGGACAGGAGGCTACACCTTC
v_call: TRBV11-2
d_call: TRBD1
clone_size: NA
j_call: TRBJ1-2

cdr3_aa: CASSLGAGTNPQPQHF
cdr3_nt: TGTGCCAGCAGCTTGGGGGCCGGGACAAATCCTCAGCCCCAGCATTTT
v_call: TRBV5-6
d_call: NA
clone_size: NA
j_call: TRBJ1-5

cdr3_aa: CASSLREREQFF
cdr3_nt: TGTGCCAGCAGCTTGCGGGAGCGTGAGCAGTTCTTC
v_call: TRBV5-4
d_call: NA
clone_size: NA
j_call: TRBJ2-1

cdr3_aa: CASSLLAGGPNEQFF
cdr3_nt: TGTGCCAGCAGTTTACTAGCGGGAGGGCCAAATGAGCAGTTCTTC
v_call: TRBV27
d_call: TRBD2
clone_size: NA
j_call: TRBJ2-1

cdr3_aa: CASSPPLEDYGYTF
cdr3_nt: TGTGCCAGCTCACCACCCCTTGAGGACTATGGCTACACCTTC
v_call: TRBV18
d_call: NA
clone_size: NA
j_call: TRBJ1-2

cdr3_aa: CASTPKVSDGYTF
cdr3_nt: TGTGCCAGCACCCCGAAGGTCAGCGATGGCTACACCTTC
v_call: TRBV12-3/TRBV12-4
d_call: NA
clone_size: NA
j_call: TRBJ1-2

cdr3_aa: CASSPDGRGGETQYF
cdr3_nt: TGTGCCAGCAGCCCCGATGGGCGCGGGGGTGAGACCCAGTACTTC
v_call: TRBV3-1/TRBV3-2
d_call: TRBD2
clone_size: NA
j_call: TRBJ2-5

cdr3_aa: CASRPRNGGQETQYF
cdr3_nt: TGTGCCAGCAGGCCTCGGAACGGGGGGCAAGAGACCCAGTACTTC
v_call: TRBV6-6
d_call: TRBD2
clone_size: NA
j_call: TRBJ2-5

cdr3_aa: CASSLTQGYQPQHF
cdr3_nt: TGTGCCAGCAGTTTAACCCAGGGGTATCAGCCCCAGCATTTT
v_call: TRBV27
d_call: NA
clone_size: NA
j_call: TRBJ1-5

cdr3_aa: CASIVARTYNEQFF
cdr3_nt: TGTGCCAGCATAGTAGCGAGAACCTACAATGAGCAGTTCTTC
v_call: TRBV6-4
d_call: NA
clone_size: NA
j_call: TRBJ2-1

cdr3_aa: CASSGTLTSGSKGEQFF
cdr3_nt: TGTGCCAGCAGCGGTACCTTGACTAGCGGGAGCAAGGGTGAGCAGTTCTTC
v_call: TRBV9
d_call: TRBD2
clone_size: NA
j_call: TRBJ2-1

cdr3_aa: CASGQGAPGNTIYF
cdr3_nt: TGTGCCAGCGGACAGGGGGCTCCTGGAAACACCATATATTTT
v_call: TRBV6-5
d_call: TRBD1
clone_size: NA
j_call: TRBJ1-3

cdr3_aa: CASSLQVANYGYTF
cdr3_nt: TGTGCCAGCAGTTTACAGGTCGCTAACTATGGCTACACCTTC
v_call: TRBV28
d_call: NA
clone_size: NA
j_call: TRBJ1-2

cdr3_aa: CATPGQGLYGYTF
cdr3_nt: TGTGCCACTCCGGGACAGGGACTCTATGGCTACACCTTC
v_call: TRBV19
d_call: TRBD1
clone_size: NA
j_call: TRBJ1-2

cdr3_aa: CASRTRGPNTGELFF
cdr3_nt: TGTGCCAGTAGAACCAGGGGGCCCAACACCGGGGAGCTGTTTTTT
v_call: TRBV19
d_call: TRBD1
clone_size: NA
j_call: TRBJ2-2